These 20 T cell receptor beta chains came from one sample sequenced in a study of naive and memory T cell subsets. Study-wide points: Especially in CD8 cells, naive repertoires contained a few larger clonotypes, possibly CD45RA-re-expressing memory cells.

These receptors have no identified antigens. Two oligonucleotides, mixed equimolar, formed the beta constant-region primer covering TRBC1 and TRBC2. Four rounds of PCR amplified the ligated cDNA using nested alpha and beta constant-region primers plus SP2. TCRdb reanalysed the UMI-ligation and nested PCR reads using MiXCR and keeps one entry per CDR3 protein. The table includes under 150,000 distinct CDR3 sequences, approximately 21% detected once. The sequenced sample was naive CD8+ T cells from blood. The receptors originated from a human donor in good health.

This clonotype turned up a few times. The J gene is TRBJ2-3, the V gene TRBV3-1; 10 bases fit TRBD2. The junction had 6 bases not matched to a gene; V was cut back by 3 bases and J by 0 bases. CDR3 length: 17 amino acids. Germline-derived CDR1 and CDR2 are LGHDT and YNNKEL (reference sequence). The CDR3 here is CASSHLLAGESTDTQYF. DNA for the CDR3: TGTGCCAGCAGCCATCTTCTAGCGGGAGAAAGCACAGATACGCAGTATTTT.

The table lists this clonotype with a few counts. The chain uses TRBV3-1 and TRBJ1-1; tentatively, D is TRBD1 (6 bases). Germline loops: CDR1 LGHDT, CDR2 YNNKEL (reference sequence). The V gene lost 3 bases and the J gene lost 2 bases, with 16 bases spanning the gap. The CDR3 spans 16 residues. CDR3 protein: CASSQRTDTVNTEAFF. CDR3 nucleotide sequence: TGTGCCAGCAGCCAGAGGACAGACACAGTAAACACTGAAGCTTTCTTT.

As concerns this clonotype: Since a much larger clone is just one base distant, this may be a read error. The CDR3 protein is CASSIPGQGTAEALF. The CDR3 DNA reads TGTGCCAGCAGTATTCCCGGACAGGGGACCGCTGAAGCTTTGTTT. The chain joins TRBV27 to TRBJ1-1, with TRBD1 matching over 9 bases. CDR1 MNHEY and CDR2 SMNVEV come from the germline V gene (reference sequence). This CDR3 has 15 residues.

The chain carries TRBV15 and TRBJ2-5; TRBD1 agrees at 9 bases. The germline CDR1 and CDR2 sequences are LNHNV and YYDKDF (reference sequence). This CDR3 is built from 18 residues. J was trimmed by 5 bases and V by 1 base; bases with no gene match: 14. This CDR3 reads CATSRVGNRGRVGETQYF. The DNA of the CDR3 is TGTGCCACCAGCAGAGTCGGGAACAGGGGGCGCGTAGGCGAGACCCAGTACTTC.

This clonotype was detected only a few times. V is TRBV28 and J is TRBJ1-5, with 8 bases lining up with TRBD1. V was pared by 6 bases and J by 4 bases, with 8 bases of the junction left unmatched. CDR3 length: 15 residues. CDR1 MDHEN and CDR2 SYDVKM come from the germline V gene. CDR3 sequence reads: CASRPGTGSNQPQHF. CDR3 DNA sequence: TGTGCCAGCAGGCCCGGGACAGGTTCAAATCAGCCCCAGCATTTT.

The sample holds a few counts of this clonotype. The V call is TRBV27, the J call TRBJ2-7; D is unclear. Germline CDR1 reads MNHEY; CDR2 reads SMNVEV (reference sequence). Between the trimmed V and J ends, which lost 5 bases and 6 bases, there was a span of 14 bases. The CDR3 covers 13 residues. The CDR3 spells CASSGVFSLEQYF. As DNA, the CDR3 is TGTGCCAGCAGTGGGGTTTTTTCTCTCGAGCAGTACTTC.

The rearrangement joins TRBV23-1 to TRBJ2-3, with 7 nucleotides matching TRBD1. TRBV23-1 has ORF status, its function being uncertain. After removal of 2 bases from V and 1 base from J, the junction contained 12 bases not matched to a gene. The CDR3 length is 18 residues. The CDR3 nucleotides are TGCGCCAGCAGTCAACCTTGGTCCCAGGGGGTTCGCACAGATACGCAGTATTTT. Its translation is CASSQPWSQGVRTDTQYF.

V usage is TRBV2 and J usage is TRBJ1-1; D unclear. This CDR3 spans 13 amino acids. Germline V gene data show CDR1 as SNHLY and CDR2 as FYNNEI. V was cut by 3 bases and J by 6 bases, with 11 bases left in between. For the CDR3, the DNA is TGTGCCAGCAGTGATCGGGGTCCCCCTGAAGCTTTCTTT. This codes for CASSDRGPPEAFF.

V usage is TRBV29-1 and J usage is TRBJ2-2; 12 bases are a match to TRBD2. The germline CDR1 and CDR2 sequences are SQVTM and ANQGSEA. The CDR3 loop spans 16 amino acids. Unmatched junction bases numbered 6, after V lost 1 base and J lost 6 bases. For the CDR3, the DNA is TGCAGCGTTGAAGGACTAGCGGGAGCAGTATCCGGGGAGCTGTTTTTT. Its protein product is CSVEGLAGAVSGELFF.

In this sample, this clonotype turned up a few times. The gene calls are TRBV6-5 and TRBJ1-1, with a possible D match to TRBD1 (5 bases). V gave up 6 bases and J gave up 2 bases, with 10 bases separating them. This CDR3 is 13 amino acids long. CDR1 and CDR2 from the germline V gene are MNHEY and SVGAGI. The CDR3 region is CASRDTTNTEAFF. DNA of the CDR3: TGTGCCAGCAGGGACACTACAAACACTGAAGCTTTCTTT.

The rearrangement links TRBV5-1 to TRBJ2-7; 9 nucleotides match TRBD1. V was clipped by 7 bases and J by 4 bases; unmatched bases: 9. This CDR3 region has 14 residues. The germline V gene has CDR1 SGHRS and CDR2 YFSETQ. This chain's CDR3 is CASSRDRDFYEQYF. CDR3 sequence (DNA): TGCGCCAGCTCCCGGGACAGGGATTTTTACGAGCAGTACTTC. The variable domain in full, with the rest retrieved from reference TRBV5-1 and TRBJ2-7, is KAGVTQTPRYLIKTRGQQVTLSCSPISGHRSVSWYQQTPGQGLQFLFEYFSETQRNKGNFPGRFSGRQFSNSRSEMNVSTLELGDSALYLCASSRDRDFYEQYFGPGTRLTVT.

This clonotype was seen a handful of times. The chain combines TRBV4-1 with TRBJ2-1; D is possibly TRBD2 (6 bases). The V gene lost 0 bases and the J gene lost 11 bases, with 14 bases spanning the gap. This CDR3 is built from 14 residues. Germline CDR1 MGHRA, CDR2 YSYEKL. This CDR3 is CASSQEGGRWKQFF. In nucleotides, the CDR3 is TGCGCCAGCAGCCAAGAAGGAGGGAGATGGAAGCAGTTCTTC.

This chain connects TRBV28 to TRBJ1-1; tentative D call: TRBD1 (6 bases). In germline, CDR1 is MDHEN, CDR2 SYDVKM. The CDR3 spans 14 residues. V was pared by 6 bases and J by 4 bases, with 15 bases between. For the CDR3, the DNA is TGTGCCAGCAGACCCACAGGGCTCGGCACTGAAGCTTTCTTT. Translation: CASRPTGLGTEAFF.

The gene calls are TRBV6-2 or TRBV6-3 and TRBJ2-3, with TRBD2 identical over 10 bases. CDR1 MNHEY and CDR2 SVGEGT come from the germline V gene. Unmatched junction bases numbered 6, after V lost 2 bases and J lost 1 base. This CDR3 comprises 17 residues. CDR3 DNA sequence: TGTGCCAGCAGTTACGCGTGGACTAGCGGACGCACAGATACGCAGTATTTT. Translated, it gives CASSYAWTSGRTDTQYF.

The V call is TRBV28, the J call TRBJ1-1; D not certain. Trimming cost V 2 bases and J 1 base, with 8 bases left between them. Germline V gene data show CDR1 as MDHEN and CDR2 as SYDVKM. The CDR3 sequence is 14 residues long. For the CDR3, the DNA is TGTGCCAGCAGTTTAGGTTACGAGAACACTGAAGCTTTCTTT. Its translation: CASSLGYENTEAFF.

This clonotype has a handful of counts. V is TRBV10-3 and J is TRBJ2-1, with 8 positions matching TRBD2. Per the germline V gene, CDR1 is ENHRY and CDR2 is SYGVKD. The CDR3 spans 15 residues. With V trimmed by 5 bases and J by 2 bases, 5 bases remained unmatched. The CDR3 DNA reads as TGTGCCATCAGTACCGGGACTAGGGCCTACAATGAGCAGTTCTTC. Encoded protein: CAISTGTRAYNEQFF.

Comments on this clonotype: This may come from a read error, since a much larger clone is one base off. This sequence joins TRBV29-1 and TRBJ2-7, with D possibly being TRBD1 (6 bases). This CDR3 is 12 amino acids long. The V end was cut by 4 bases, the J end by 3 bases, with 10 bases between. In germline, CDR1 is SQVTM, CDR2 ANQGSEA. The CDR3 is CSVGDTSYEQYF. For the CDR3, the DNA is TGCAGCGTTGGGGACACCAGCTACGAGCAGTACTTC.

This clonotype appeared a few times. This chain connects TRBV12-3 or TRBV12-4 to TRBJ2-7; 9 bases agree with TRBD1. V lost 7 bases to trimming and J lost 6 bases; unmatched junction nucleotides: 10. The CDR3 has 14 residues. CDR3 sequence: CASTAGTGSIEQYF. DNA for the CDR3: TGTGCCAGCACCGCCGGGACAGGGTCGATCGAGCAGTACTTC.

This rearrangement joins TRBV6-5 to TRBJ2-2, with D perhaps TRBD2 (5 bases). The germline V and J ends were trimmed by 1 base and 1 base, with 10 bases remaining between them. Germline V lookup: CDR1 MNHEY, CDR2 SVGAGI. This CDR3 has 16 amino acids. The CDR3 region is CASSYWETVNTGELFF. CDR3 sequence (DNA): TGTGCCAGCAGTTACTGGGAGACGGTGAACACCGGGGAGCTGTTTTTT.

This clonotype was detected a few times. This chain links TRBV6-6 with TRBJ2-7; D might be TRBD1 (5 bases). Germline V lookup: CDR1 MNHNY, CDR2 SVGAGI (reference sequence). Deletions cut 2 bases from V and 5 bases from J, with 7 bases between. The CDR3 is made up of 12 amino acids. The CDR3 protein is CASSYPGNEQYF. In nucleotides, the CDR3 is TGTGCCAGCAGTTACCCAGGGAACGAGCAGTACTTC.